These 9 T cell receptor beta chains originate from one sample sequenced in a study of Graves' ophthalmopathy and Graves' hyperthyroidism (dated by TCRdb to between 2017 and 2018). The sequencer listed for this sample is Illumina HiSeq 2000. For repertoire sequencing, TCR beta CDR3 regions were amplified from RNA transcripts. A first-round RT-PCR used HTBI primers with the Qiagen OneStep RT-PCR kit, followed by a second-round multiplex PCR, size selection and purification. TCRdb took the public reads, trimmed them with fastp at Q25, ran MiXCR for clone calling and kept in-frame beta chains. Duplicate CDR3 protein sequences are folded into a single record with the most common DNA and genes. Counted in this sample were about half a million distinct CDR3 sequences; around 15% of them appeared once. Clones ranked in the top ten supply about a tenth of the sample. The source material was blood. The receptors come from a woman in her twenties or thirties with Graves' ophthalmopathy. Donor details come from another sample of the same person, matched by shared clones.

A note on this clonotype: One base away lies a much larger clone, so this may be a sequencing read error. This sequence joins TRBV20-1 and TRBJ1-2, with 7 bases that match TRBD1. The CDR3 extends over 13 amino acids. Germline CDR1 reads DFQATT; CDR2 reads SNEGSKA (reference sequence). The CDR3: CSATREGAWGYAF. CDR3 sequence (DNA): TGCAGTGCTACTAGGGAGGGGGCGTGGGGCTACGCCTTC.

This clonotype was seen many times. The chain has TRBV5-1 and TRBJ1-1; 7 bases are shared with TRBD1. In germline, CDR1 is SGHRS, CDR2 YFSETQ. The CDR3 runs 14 residues. V lost 2 bases, J lost 8 bases, and 9 bases stayed unmatched. The CDR3 DNA follows: TGCGCCAGCAGCTTAGACAGGGAAAATGGAGAAGCTTTCTTT. The encoded protein is CASSLDRENGEAFF.

This clonotype was observed a few times. This rearrangement joins TRBV5-5 to TRBJ2-7; no firm D call. CDR3 size: 13 residues. With 0 bases removed from V and 7 bases from J, the gap between germline ends came to 11 bases. Germline CDR1 reads SGHKS; CDR2 reads YYEKEE (reference sequence). The CDR3 bases are TGTGCCAGCAGCTTGGGCCGCCTTGGAGAGCAGTACTTC. Residues: CASSLGRLGEQYF.

This clonotype has just a few counts. This chain uses TRBV2 with TRBJ2-5, with 11 bases that match TRBD2. Germline V gene data show CDR1 as SNHLY and CDR2 as FYNNEI. The CDR3 length is 16 residues. Trimming cost V 1 base and J 3 bases; bases outside gene matches: 4. CDR3 in amino acids: CASSEELAGAKETQYF. As DNA, the CDR3 is TGTGCCAGCAGTGAAGAACTAGCGGGGGCTAAAGAGACCCAGTACTTC.

This clonotype was seen ten or more times. The V gene is TRBV6-5, the J gene TRBJ1-6; D is uncertain. The germline V and J ends were trimmed by 2 bases and 2 bases, with 7 bases remaining between them. The CDR3 runs 15 residues. From germline, CDR1 is MNHEY and CDR2 SVGAGI. The CDR3 region has the DNA TGTGCCAGCAGTTACGACCGGGCCTATAATTCACCCCTCCACTTT. It yields the protein CASSYDRAYNSPLHF.

This clonotype was detected many times. The chain combines TRBV20-1 with TRBJ2-7; the match to TRBD1 covers 9 bases. The germline CDR1 and CDR2 sequences are DFQATT and SNEGSKA (reference sequence). Losses at the gene ends were 2 bases for V and 3 bases for J; bases not matched to a gene: 5. CDR3 length: 14 amino acids. The CDR3 bases are TGCAGTGCTAGATCCCGGGACAGGGTCTACGAGCAGTACTTC. This translates into CSARSRDRVYEQYF.

In its sample, this clonotype was seen many times. The chain is built from TRBV6-1 and TRBJ1-4, with a possible D match to TRBD1 (5 bases). Trimming removed 6 bases from V and 2 bases from J, with 16 bases in between. Germline V gives CDR1 MNHNS, CDR2 SASEGT. The CDR3 length is 16 residues. CDR3 region: CASRRGQASTNEKLFF. The CDR3 DNA is TGTGCCAGCAGACGCGGACAAGCCTCGACTAATGAAAAACTGTTTTTT.

This clonotype was counted a few times. The chain has TRBV5-1 and TRBJ1-2; 7 nucleotides align to TRBD1. V shed 5 bases, J shed 2 bases, and the junction held 15 bases outside the gene matches. CDR3 length: 17 amino acids. Germline V gives CDR1 SGHRS, CDR2 YFSETQ. CDR3 in DNA: TGCGCCAGCAGTACCAGGGGGAGGGGAAAAGTGAACTATGGCTACACCTTC. It translates to CASSTRGRGKVNYGYTF. Based on the CDR3 plus reference TRBV5-1 and TRBJ1-2, the full variable domain is KAGVTQTPRYLIKTRGQQVTLSCSPISGHRSVSWYQQTPGQGLQFLFEYFSETQRNKGNFPGRFSGRQFSNSRSEMNVSTLELGDSALYLCASSTRGRGKVNYGYTFGSGTRLTVV.

This clonotype was counted only a few times. The chain uses TRBV18 and TRBJ2-5; D not certain. This CDR3 contains 14 residues. V was trimmed by 3 bases and J by 5 bases, leaving 13 bases between them. The V gene's germline CDR1 is KGHSH and CDR2 LQKENI. The CDR3 reads CASSPAKSAETQYF. CDR3 nucleotides: TGTGCCAGCTCACCGGCAAAATCCGCGGAGACCCAGTACTTC.